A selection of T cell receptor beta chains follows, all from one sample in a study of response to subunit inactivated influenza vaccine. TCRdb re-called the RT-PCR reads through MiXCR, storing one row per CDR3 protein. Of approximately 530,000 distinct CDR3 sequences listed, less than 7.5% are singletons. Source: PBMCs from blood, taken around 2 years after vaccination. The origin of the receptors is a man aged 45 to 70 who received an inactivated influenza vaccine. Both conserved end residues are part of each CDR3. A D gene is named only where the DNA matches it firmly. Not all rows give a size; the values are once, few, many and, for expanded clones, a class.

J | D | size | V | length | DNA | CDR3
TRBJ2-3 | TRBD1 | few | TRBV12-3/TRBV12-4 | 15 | TGTGCCAGCAGTTTAGAGACAGGGGACAGGGATACGCAGTATTTT | CASSLETGDRDTQYF
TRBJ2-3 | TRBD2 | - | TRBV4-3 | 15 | TGCGCCAGCAGCCAAGGGGCTAGCGGGAGAGATACGCAGTATTTT | CASSQGASGRDTQYF
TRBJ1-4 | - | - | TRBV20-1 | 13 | TGCAGTGGAGGAAAGGGAACTAATGAAAAACTGTTTTTT | CSGGKGTNEKLFF
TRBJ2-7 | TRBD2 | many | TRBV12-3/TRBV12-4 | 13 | TGTGCCAGCAATAGGGGAGGGCCCTACGAGCAGTACTTC | CASNRGGPYEQYF
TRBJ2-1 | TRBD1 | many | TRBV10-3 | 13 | TGTGCCGCTCGGGACAGGGGCTACAATGAGCAGTTCTTC | CAARDRGYNEQFF
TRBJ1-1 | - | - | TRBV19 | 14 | TGTGCCAGTAGGGCCAGGGGCATGAACACTGAAGCTTTCTTT | CASRARGMNTEAFF
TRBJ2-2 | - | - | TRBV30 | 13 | TGTGCCTGGAGTCGCCGGGGGACCGGGGAGCTGTTTTTT | CAWSRRGTGELFF
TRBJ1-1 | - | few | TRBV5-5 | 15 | TGTGCCAGCAGCCCCGAATGGGGGGTCGACACTGAAGCTTTCTTT | CASSPEWGVDTEAFF
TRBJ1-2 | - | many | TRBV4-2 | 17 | TGTGCCAGCAGCCAATTTTCAAGCTTGGGGTCGGGTAGTGGCTACACCTTC | CASSQFSSLGSGSGYTF
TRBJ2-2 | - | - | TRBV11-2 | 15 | TGTGCCAGCAAGCCTTTGGGACTGAACACCGGGGAGCTGTTTTTT | CASKPLGLNTGELFF
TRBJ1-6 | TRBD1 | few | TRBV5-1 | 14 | TGCGCCAGCAGCTTGGGACAGGGGGAAGGACCCCTCCACTTT | CASSLGQGEGPLHF
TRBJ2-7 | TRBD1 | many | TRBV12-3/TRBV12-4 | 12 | TGTGCCAGCAGTGGACAGGACTACGAGCAGTACTTC | CASSGQDYEQYF
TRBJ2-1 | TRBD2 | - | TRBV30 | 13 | TGTGCCTGGAGTAAGGCGGGAGCGTCTGAGCAGTTCTTC | CAWSKAGASEQFF
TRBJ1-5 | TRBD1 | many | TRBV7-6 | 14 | TGTGCCAGCAGCTTAGCGGACAGGGGTCAGCCCCAGCATTTT | CASSLADRGQPQHF
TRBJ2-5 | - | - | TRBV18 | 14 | TGTGCCAGCTCGCCCGAAACTGGCAGGGGGACCCAGTACTTC | CASSPETGRGTQYF
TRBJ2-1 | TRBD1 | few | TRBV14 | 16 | TGTGCCAGCAGTCTACCGGGACAGGCCCTCTACAATGAGCAGTTCTTC | CASSLPGQALYNEQFF
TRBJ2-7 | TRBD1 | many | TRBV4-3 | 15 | TGCGCCAGCAGCCAAGAAGGGACAGAGGGATACGAGCAGTACTTC | CASSQEGTEGYEQYF
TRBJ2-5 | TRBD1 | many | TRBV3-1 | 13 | TGTGCCAGCGATTCCAGGGGGCGGGAGACCCAGTACTTC | CASDSRGRETQYF
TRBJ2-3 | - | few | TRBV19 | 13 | TGTGCCAGTAGTATCCTAGCCTCAGATACGCAGTATTTT | CASSILASDTQYF
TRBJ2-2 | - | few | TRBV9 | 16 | TGTGCCAGCAGCGTAGTCCCAGTCACGAACACCGGGGAGCTGTTTTTT | CASSVVPVTNTGELFF
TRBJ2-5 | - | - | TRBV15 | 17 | TGTGCCACCAGCAGAGGCAGAGATGTCCCGAGAGAAGAGACCCAGTACTTC | CATSRGRDVPREETQYF
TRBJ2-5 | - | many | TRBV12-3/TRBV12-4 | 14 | TGTGCCAGCAGTTTATCCGGGACGGGGAGTTACCAGTACTTC | CASSLSGTGSYQYF
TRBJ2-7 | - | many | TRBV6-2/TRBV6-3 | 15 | TGTGCCAGCAACCCAAGGGGGGGCCTAACCTACGAGCAGTACTTC | CASNPRGGLTYEQYF
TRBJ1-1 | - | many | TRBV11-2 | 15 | TGTGCCAGCAGTAGCGGGACGGGGATAAGGACTGAAGCTTTCTTT | CASSSGTGIRTEAFF
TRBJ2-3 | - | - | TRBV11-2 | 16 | TGTGCCAGCAGCTTAGCGCGGCGGCGGGGCTCAGATACGCAGTATTTT | CASSLARRRGSDTQYF
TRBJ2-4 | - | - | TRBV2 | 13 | TGTGCCAGCAGTGGTGGAAGCAAAAACATTCAGTACTTC | CASSGGSKNIQYF
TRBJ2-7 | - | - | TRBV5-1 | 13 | TGCGCCTGCAGCTTACGCACAGGCTACGAGCAGTACTTC | CACSLRTGYEQYF
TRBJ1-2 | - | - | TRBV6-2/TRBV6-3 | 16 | TGTGCCAGCAGTTACAGGGCAGACCGGGCTACCTATGGCTACACCTTC | CASSYRADRATYGYTF
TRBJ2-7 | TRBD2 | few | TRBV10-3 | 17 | TGTGCCATCAGTGATCTACCTAGCGGGACGCTCGGGATCGAGCAGTACTTC | CAISDLPSGTLGIEQYF
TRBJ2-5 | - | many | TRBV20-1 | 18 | TGCAGTGCTAGAGATAAGGCGTTCCCTAGGAGTCAGCAAGAGACCCAGTACTTC | CSARDKAFPRSQQETQYF
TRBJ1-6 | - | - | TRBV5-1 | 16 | TGCGCCAGCACCCGTGAAATACGGGGTGATAATTCACCCCTCCACTTT | CASTREIRGDNSPLHF
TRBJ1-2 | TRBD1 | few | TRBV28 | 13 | TGTGCCAGCAGTCGGACAGGGGTTTATGGCTACACCTTC | CASSRTGVYGYTF
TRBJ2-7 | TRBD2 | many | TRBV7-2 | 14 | TGTGCCAGCAGCTTACGTGGGAGGGCCGGCGAGCAGTACTTC | CASSLRGRAGEQYF
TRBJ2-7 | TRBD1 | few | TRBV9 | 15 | TGTGCCAGCAGCGTAGGACAGGGGGCTAACTACGAGCAGTACTTC | CASSVGQGANYEQYF
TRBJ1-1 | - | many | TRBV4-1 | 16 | TGCGCCAGCAGCCAAGATAGGGGGTGGATGAACACTGAAGCTTTCTTT | CASSQDRGWMNTEAFF
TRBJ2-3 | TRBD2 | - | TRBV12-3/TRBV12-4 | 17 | TGTGCCAGCAGTTCCACTAGCGGGGGGGCGAGCACAGATACGCAGTATTTT | CASSSTSGGASTDTQYF
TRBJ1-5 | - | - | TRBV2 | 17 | TGTGCCAGCAGTCAGGAGAATGGACAGAATAGCAATCAGCCCCAGCATTTT | CASSQENGQNSNQPQHF
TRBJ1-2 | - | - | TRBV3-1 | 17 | TGTGCCAGCAGCCAAGACCTGGTTCCTACACGAGGCTATGGCTACACCTTC | CASSQDLVPTRGYGYTF
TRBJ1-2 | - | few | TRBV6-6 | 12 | TGTGCCAGCAGTTACTCAATCTTTGACTACACCTTC | CASSYSIFDYTF
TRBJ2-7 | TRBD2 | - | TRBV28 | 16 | TGTGCCAGCAGTCCAGTTACTAGCGGGAGAGGGTACGAGCAGTACTTC | CASSPVTSGRGYEQYF
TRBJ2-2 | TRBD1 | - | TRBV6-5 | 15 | TGTGCCAGCAGTTATGCGGACAGGGGGACCGGGGAGCTGTTTTTT | CASSYADRGTGELFF
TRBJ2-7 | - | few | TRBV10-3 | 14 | TGTGCCATCAGTGAACAGGGGAGGTCCTACGAGCAGTACTTC | CAISEQGRSYEQYF
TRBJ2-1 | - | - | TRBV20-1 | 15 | TGCAGTGCTAGAGAAAAGCGGAAAAGAAACAATGAGCAGTTCTTC | CSAREKRKRNNEQFF
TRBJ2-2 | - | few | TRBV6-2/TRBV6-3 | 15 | TGTGCCAGCCAAAGTCGAAAGGCGAACACCGGGGAGCTGTTTTTT | CASQSRKANTGELFF
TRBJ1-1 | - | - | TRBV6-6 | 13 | TGTGCCAGCAGAGGGGAAATGAACACTGAAGCTTTCTTT | CASRGEMNTEAFF
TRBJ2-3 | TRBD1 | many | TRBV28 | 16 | TGTGCCAGCAGAGGGACAGGGTTATTTCGGACAGATACGCAGTATTTT | CASRGTGLFRTDTQYF
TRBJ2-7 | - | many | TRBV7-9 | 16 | TGTGCCAGCAGCTTAGGGGCAGGTTTGGGATCCGGCGAGCAGTACTTC | CASSLGAGLGSGEQYF